These T cell receptor beta chains were read from a single sample in a study of T-cell memory formation after mild COVID-19. TCRdb recomputed calls from the 5' RACE reads with MiXCR, one row per CDR3 protein. The data hold around 190,000 distinct CDR3 sequences, with around 18% observed a single time. Input material: PBMCs or a T cell subset sorted from them (not recorded which). The origin of the receptors is a man younger than 35 who had mild COVID-19 (a few samples of this study predate the infection). Cell type and time point are not known. Each CDR3 is given with its conserved first and last residue. The D gene is left open where the match is weak. The listing skips clone size in some rows; elsewhere it reads once, few, many or a size class.

V gene	clone size	J gene	D gene	CDR3 DNA	CDR3 protein
TRBV6-5	many	TRBJ1-2	.	TGTGCCAGCAGTTACTCGTCGGTGGCAGGTTATGGCTACACCTTC	CASSYSSVAGYGYTF
TRBV5-1	.	TRBJ2-3	TRBD2	TGCGCCAGCAGCGGTAGCGGGGCTAGCACAGATACGCAGTATTTT	CASSGSGASTDTQYF
TRBV4-2	.	TRBJ2-2	.	TGTGCCAGCAGCCAAGCCACCACCGGGGAGCTGTTTTTT	CASSQATTGELFF
TRBV7-8	.	TRBJ1-4	.	TGTGCCAGCAGCCCATACTCGGAAAAACTGTTTTTT	CASSPYSEKLFF
TRBV20-1	few	TRBJ2-3	.	TGCAGTGCTAATCTCCCCGCGGGGGATACGCAGTATTTT	CSANLPAGDTQYF
TRBV7-2	.	TRBJ1-1	.	TGTGCCAGCAGCCCCTCCTCGACGAACACTGAAGCTTTCTTT	CASSPSSTNTEAFF
TRBV20-1	few	TRBJ2-7	.	TGCAGTGCTCTGACTACATACGAGCAGTACTTC	CSALTTYEQYF
TRBV7-9	few	TRBJ1-1	.	TGTGCCAGCCGGGACATCAACGAGGGCACTGAAGCTTTCTTT	CASRDINEGTEAFF
TRBV12-3/TRBV12-4	.	TRBJ1-2	TRBD1	TGTGCCAGCAGCCTGGGACAGGTAGACTACACCTTC	CASSLGQVDYTF
TRBV7-2	.	TRBJ2-5	TRBD2	TGTGCCAGCAGCTGGTCGGCGGGGGGTGGGGAGACCCAGTACTTC	CASSWSAGGGETQYF
TRBV12-3/TRBV12-4	.	TRBJ1-2	.	TGTGCCAGCAGCCCTATCTTGGGGGCCATCTATGGCTACACCTTC	CASSPILGAIYGYTF
TRBV20-1	.	TRBJ2-5	TRBD1	TGCAGTGCCCGACAGGGGGCAGAGACCCAGTACTTC	CSARQGAETQYF
TRBV9	few	TRBJ2-3	TRBD2	TGTGCCAGCAGCGTACGAGAGCGGGGGCCAGATACGCAGTATTTT	CASSVRERGPDTQYF
TRBV6-5	.	TRBJ1-4	.	TGTGCCAGCAGTTGGCAGGGTCGGTTTGAAAAACTGTTTTTT	CASSWQGRFEKLFF
TRBV5-1	.	TRBJ2-3	.	TGCGCCAGCAGCTTGGACAGGGAGGCAGATACGCAGTATTTT	CASSLDREADTQYF
TRBV3-1	.	TRBJ2-3	.	TGTGCCAGCAATTCAGCCGGGGATACGCAGTATTTT	CASNSAGDTQYF
TRBV11-2	few	TRBJ2-5	.	TGTGCCAGCGGGAGGGGGGCGGAAGAGACCCAGTACTTC	CASGRGAEETQYF
TRBV20-1	many	TRBJ2-5	.	TGCAGTGCTAGAGATGTGGGGGGACAAGAGACCCAGTACTTC	CSARDVGGQETQYF
TRBV12-3/TRBV12-4	many	TRBJ1-1	.	TGTGCCAGCAGTTTCAGGGAGAACACTGAAGCTTTCTTT	CASSFRENTEAFF
TRBV7-2	many	TRBJ2-3	TRBD2	TGTGCCAGCAGCCTAGCGGGGTCAGATACGCAGTATTTT	CASSLAGSDTQYF
TRBV4-3	few	TRBJ2-1	.	TGCGCCAGCAGCCAAGACCGAGAGGATGAGCAGTTCTTC	CASSQDREDEQFF
TRBV27	.	TRBJ2-3	.	TGTGCCAGCAGCCATGGGGGGCTAACAGATACGCAGTGTTTT	CASSHGGLTDTQCF
TRBV4-1	.	TRBJ1-5	.	TGCGCCAGCAGCCACGGTGACCGGGCAGGGTGGAAGCCCCAGCATTTT	CASSHGDRAGWKPQHF
TRBV11-2	.	TRBJ2-3	.	TGTGCCAGCAGCTTGGTGGGAGAGGGCACAGATACGCAGTATTTT	CASSLVGEGTDTQYF
TRBV11-2	many	TRBJ2-7	.	TGTGCCAGCAGCTCGATTTCCGGGACCTCCTACGAGCAGTACTTC	CASSSISGTSYEQYF
TRBV24-1	few	TRBJ2-1	TRBD1	TGTGCCACTGGGACTGGGACAGGGCTCAGCTATGAGCAGTTCTTC	CATGTGTGLSYEQFF
TRBV5-1	many	TRBJ1-1	.	TGCGCCAGCAGCTTGTCTTACGGGGCGGACACTGAAGCTTTCTTT	CASSLSYGADTEAFF
TRBV20-1	few	TRBJ2-3	.	TGCAGTGCTAGGCCAAATCCGACTGGTGGACGCACAGATACGCAGTATTTT	CSARPNPTGGRTDTQYF
TRBV16	.	TRBJ2-4	.	TGTGCCAGCAGTCCCAATACAGGGTCCAAAAACATTCAGTACTTC	CASSPNTGSKNIQYF
TRBV2	.	TRBJ2-1	.	TGTGCCAGCAGTGGGGGGGTTCTCTCGGAGCAGTTCTTC	CASSGGVLSEQFF
TRBV20-1	.	TRBJ1-4	.	TGCAGTGCTAGGGTCTGGGGTTCTAATGAAAAACTGTTTTTT	CSARVWGSNEKLFF
TRBV7-9	.	TRBJ2-7	.	TGTGCCAGCAGCTTAGTTGACAGACAGCAGTACTTC	CASSLVDRQQYF